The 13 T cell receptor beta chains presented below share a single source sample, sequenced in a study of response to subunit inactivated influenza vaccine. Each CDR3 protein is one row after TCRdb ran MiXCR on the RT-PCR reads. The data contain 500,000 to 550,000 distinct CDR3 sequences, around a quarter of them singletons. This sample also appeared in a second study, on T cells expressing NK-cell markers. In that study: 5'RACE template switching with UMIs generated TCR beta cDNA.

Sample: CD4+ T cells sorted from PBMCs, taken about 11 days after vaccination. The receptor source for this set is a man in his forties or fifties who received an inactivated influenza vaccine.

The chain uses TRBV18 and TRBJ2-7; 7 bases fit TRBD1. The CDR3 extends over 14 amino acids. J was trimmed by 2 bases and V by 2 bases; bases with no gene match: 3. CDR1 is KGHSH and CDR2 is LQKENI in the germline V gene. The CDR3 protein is CASSPVGQTYEQYF. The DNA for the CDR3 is TGTGCCAGCTCACCAGTGGGACAGACCTACGAGCAGTACTTC.

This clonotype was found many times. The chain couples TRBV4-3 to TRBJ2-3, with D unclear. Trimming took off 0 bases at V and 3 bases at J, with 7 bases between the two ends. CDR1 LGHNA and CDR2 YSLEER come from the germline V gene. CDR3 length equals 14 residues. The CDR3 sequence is CASSQDARTDTQYF. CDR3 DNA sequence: TGCGCCAGCAGCCAAGACGCGAGGACAGATACGCAGTATTTT.

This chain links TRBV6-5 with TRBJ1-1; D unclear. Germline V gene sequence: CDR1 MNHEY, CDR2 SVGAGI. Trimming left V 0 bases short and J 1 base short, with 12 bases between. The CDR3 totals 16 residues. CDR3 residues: CASSYSFGVGNTEAFF. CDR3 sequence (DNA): TGTGCCAGCAGTTACTCGTTTGGAGTGGGGAACACTGAAGCTTTCTTT.

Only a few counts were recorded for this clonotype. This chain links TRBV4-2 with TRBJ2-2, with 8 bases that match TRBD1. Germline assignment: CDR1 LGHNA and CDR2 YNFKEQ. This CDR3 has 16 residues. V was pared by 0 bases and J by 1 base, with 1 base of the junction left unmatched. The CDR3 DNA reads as TGTGCCAGCAGCCAAGATGGGACAGGGAACACCGGGGAGCTGTTTTTT. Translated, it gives CASSQDGTGNTGELFF.

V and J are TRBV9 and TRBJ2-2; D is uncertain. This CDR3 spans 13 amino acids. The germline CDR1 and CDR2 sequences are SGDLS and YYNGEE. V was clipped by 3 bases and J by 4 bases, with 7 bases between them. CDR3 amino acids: CASSAVLTGELFF. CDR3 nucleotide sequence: TGTGCCAGCAGCGCAGTGCTCACCGGGGAGCTGTTTTTT.

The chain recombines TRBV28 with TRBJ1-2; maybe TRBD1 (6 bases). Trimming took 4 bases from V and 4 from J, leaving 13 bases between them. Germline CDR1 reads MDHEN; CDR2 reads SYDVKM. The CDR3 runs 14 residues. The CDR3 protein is CASSSGGQSYGYTF. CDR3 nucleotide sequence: TGTGCCAGCAGTTCGGGGGGGCAGAGCTATGGCTACACCTTC.

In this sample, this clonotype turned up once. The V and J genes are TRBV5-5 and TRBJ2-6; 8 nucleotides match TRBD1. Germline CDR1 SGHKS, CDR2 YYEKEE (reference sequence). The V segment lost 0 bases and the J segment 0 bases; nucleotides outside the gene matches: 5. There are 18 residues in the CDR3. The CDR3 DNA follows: TGTGCCAGCAGCTTGGGGACAGGGTTGTCCTCTGGGGCCAACGTCCTGACTTTC. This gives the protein CASSLGTGLSSGANVLTF.

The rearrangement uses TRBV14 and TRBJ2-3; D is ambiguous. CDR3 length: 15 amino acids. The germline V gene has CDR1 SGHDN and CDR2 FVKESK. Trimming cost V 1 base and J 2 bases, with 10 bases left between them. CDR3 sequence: CASSQVLAPTDTQYF. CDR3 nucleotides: TGTGCCAGCAGCCAAGTTCTCGCGCCCACAGATACGCAGTATTTT.

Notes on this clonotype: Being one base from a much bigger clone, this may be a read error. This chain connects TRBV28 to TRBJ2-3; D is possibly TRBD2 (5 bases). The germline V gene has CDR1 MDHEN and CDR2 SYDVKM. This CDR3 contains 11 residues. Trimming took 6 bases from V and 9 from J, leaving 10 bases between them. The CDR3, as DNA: TGTGCCAGCAGGTTGTCGGGAACGCAGTATTTT. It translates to CASRLSGTQYF.

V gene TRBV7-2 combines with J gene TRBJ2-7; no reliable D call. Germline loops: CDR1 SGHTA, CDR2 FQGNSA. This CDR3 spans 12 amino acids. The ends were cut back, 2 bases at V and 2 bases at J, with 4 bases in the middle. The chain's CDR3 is CASSLTTYEQYF. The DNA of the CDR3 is TGTGCCAGCAGCTTAACCACCTACGAGCAGTACTTC.

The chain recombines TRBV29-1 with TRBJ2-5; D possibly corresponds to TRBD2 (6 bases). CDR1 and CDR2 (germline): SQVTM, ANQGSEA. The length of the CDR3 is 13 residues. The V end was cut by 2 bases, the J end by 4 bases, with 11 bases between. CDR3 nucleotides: TGCAGCGTTGAATGGAGGGGAGTAGAGACCCAGTACTTC. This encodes CSVEWRGVETQYF.

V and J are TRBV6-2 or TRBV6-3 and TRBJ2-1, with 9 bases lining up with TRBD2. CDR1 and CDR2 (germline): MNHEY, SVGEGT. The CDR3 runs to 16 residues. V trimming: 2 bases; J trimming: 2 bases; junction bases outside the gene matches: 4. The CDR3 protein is CASSYPASGAYNEQFF. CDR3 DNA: TGTGCCAGCAGTTACCCTGCTAGCGGGGCCTACAATGAGCAGTTCTTC.

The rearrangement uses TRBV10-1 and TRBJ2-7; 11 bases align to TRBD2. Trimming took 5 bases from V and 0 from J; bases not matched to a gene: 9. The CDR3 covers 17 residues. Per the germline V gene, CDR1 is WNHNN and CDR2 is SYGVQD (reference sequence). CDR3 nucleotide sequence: TGCGCCAGCAGTCCGGCTAGCGGGGGGCGAACCTCCTACGAGCAGTACTTC. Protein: CASSPASGGRTSYEQYF.